Only a few counts were recorded for the clone carrying this TCR beta chain. What it binds is not known. The data stem from a study of naive and memory T cell subsets. The beta constant-region primer was an equimolar mix of two oligonucleotides covering TRBC1 and TRBC2. Four rounds of PCR amplified the ligated cDNA using nested alpha and beta constant-region primers plus SP2. Via MiXCR, TCRdb re-called the UMI-ligation and nested PCR reads, giving one row per CDR3 protein. The sample lists roughly 150,000 distinct CDR3 sequences, more than 15% seen once, with 0.55% to 0.75% in the top ten. CDR1 and CDR2 (germline): PRHDT, FYEKMQ (reference sequence). This CDR3 is built from 15 residues. The V segment lost 5 bases and the J segment 5 bases; nucleotides outside the gene matches: 8. Findings and limits, study-wide: Possibly reflecting memory cells re-expressing CD45RA, a few larger clonotypes occurred in naive repertoires, especially CD8. No ground truth validated the naive and memory repertoire findings. TCR counts from RNA may reflect activation-linked expression changes. From naive to CM, EM and EMRA, diversity decreased and Gini increased. Over 90% of naive TCR sequences appeared only once after error correction, unlike memory subsets.

Sequences were obtained from naive CD8+ T cells from blood. This sequence joins TRBV13 and TRBJ2-7; TRBD1 agrees at 11 bases. The TCR comes from a human donor in good health. CDR3 bases: TGTGCCAGCAGCCCAGGGGGACAGGGGGTCCACGAGCAGTACTTC. Encoded protein: CASSPGGQGVHEQYF.